This TCR beta chain came from a study of blood T cells in healthy people across ages. Study-wide findings and caveats: The recorded TCR beta diversity per million T cells decreased in a roughly linear manner with age. Compared with aged donors, long-lived donors showed fewer expanded clones, suggesting selection.

The individuals who served as donors were healthy Caucasians living in Russia, aged about 6 to 95. In its sample, this clonotype was seen many times. The target antigen is unknown. A second PCR of 7 to 11 cycles used a sample-barcoded 5' primer and a J-beta primer mix. TCRdb analysed the 5' RACE reads with MiXCR anew, one entry per CDR3 protein. The sample yields about 800,000 distinct CDR3 sequences, about 25% seen once. This sample was also put to use in a study of T cells of mothers and their children. As reported in that work: Every mother supplied over 8 million TCR beta CDR3 reads and every child approximately 2.8 million.

Specimen: blood. This receptor was obtained from a boy between 10 and 17 years old in good health.

CDR3 protein: CSVVGWTAGRQETQYF. CDR3 in DNA: TGCAGCGTTGTAGGATGGACCGCGGGGAGGCAAGAGACCCAGTACTTC. This sequence joins TRBV29-1 and TRBJ2-5, with TRBD2 as a possible D gene (6 bases). The V end lost 4 bases, the J end lost 2 bases, and 20 bases lay between the germline ends. Germline CDR1 is SQVTM and CDR2 is ANQGSEA. This CDR3 spans 16 amino acids.